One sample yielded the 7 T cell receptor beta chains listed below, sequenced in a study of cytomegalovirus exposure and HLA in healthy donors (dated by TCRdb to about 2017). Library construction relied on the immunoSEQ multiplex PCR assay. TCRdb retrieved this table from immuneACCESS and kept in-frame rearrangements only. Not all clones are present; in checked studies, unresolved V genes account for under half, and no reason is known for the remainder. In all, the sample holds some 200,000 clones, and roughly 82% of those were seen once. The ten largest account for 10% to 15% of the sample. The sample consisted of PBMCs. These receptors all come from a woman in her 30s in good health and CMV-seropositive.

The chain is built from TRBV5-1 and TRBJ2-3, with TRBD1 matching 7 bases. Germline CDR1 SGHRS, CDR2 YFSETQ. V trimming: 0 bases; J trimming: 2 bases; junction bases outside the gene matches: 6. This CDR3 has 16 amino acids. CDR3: CASSLALGTDTDTQYF. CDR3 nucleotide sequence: TGCGCCAGCAGCTTGGCCCTCGGGACAGACACAGATACGCAGTATTTT.

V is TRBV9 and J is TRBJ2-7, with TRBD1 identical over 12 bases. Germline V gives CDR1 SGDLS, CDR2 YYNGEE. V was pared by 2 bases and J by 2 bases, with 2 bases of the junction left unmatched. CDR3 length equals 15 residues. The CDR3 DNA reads TGTGCCAGCAGCGTGGGACAGGGGGCAACCTACGAGCAGTACTTC. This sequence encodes CASSVGQGATYEQYF. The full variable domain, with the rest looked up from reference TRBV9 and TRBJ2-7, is DSGVTQTPKHLITATGQRVTLRCSPRSGDLSVYWYQQSLDQGLQFLIQYYNGEERAKGNILERFSAQQFPDLHSELNLSSLELGDSALYFCASSVGQGATYEQYFGPGTRLTVT.

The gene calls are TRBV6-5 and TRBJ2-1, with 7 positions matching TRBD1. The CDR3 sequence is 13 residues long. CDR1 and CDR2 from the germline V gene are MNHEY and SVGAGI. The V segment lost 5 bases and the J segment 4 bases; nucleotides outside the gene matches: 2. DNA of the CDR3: TGTGCCAGCAGTAAGGGACAGTACAATGAGCAGTTCTTC. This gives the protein CASSKGQYNEQFF.

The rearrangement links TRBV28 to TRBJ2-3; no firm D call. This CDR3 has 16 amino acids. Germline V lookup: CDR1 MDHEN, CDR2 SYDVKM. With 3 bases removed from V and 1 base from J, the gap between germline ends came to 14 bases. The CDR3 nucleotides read TGTGCCAGCAGTTTCATACAGACCTCTGGCACAGATACGCAGTATTTT. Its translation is CASSFIQTSGTDTQYF.

For the CDR3, the DNA is TGTGCCTGGAGGGGGGACAGGCCGGAGACCCAGTACTTC. As protein: CAWRGDRPETQYF. The chain carries TRBV30 and TRBJ2-5; 8 bases fit TRBD1. Per the germline V gene, CDR1 is GTSNPN and CDR2 is SVGIG (reference sequence). J was trimmed by 5 bases and V by 3 bases; bases with no gene match: 5. This CDR3 has 13 amino acids.

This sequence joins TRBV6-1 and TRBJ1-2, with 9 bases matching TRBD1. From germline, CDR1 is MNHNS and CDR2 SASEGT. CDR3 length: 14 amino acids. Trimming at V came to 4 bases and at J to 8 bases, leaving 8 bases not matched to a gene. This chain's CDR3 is CASSVTGGRGGYTF. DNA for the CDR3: TGTGCCAGCAGTGTGACAGGGGGTAGAGGGGGCTACACCTTC.

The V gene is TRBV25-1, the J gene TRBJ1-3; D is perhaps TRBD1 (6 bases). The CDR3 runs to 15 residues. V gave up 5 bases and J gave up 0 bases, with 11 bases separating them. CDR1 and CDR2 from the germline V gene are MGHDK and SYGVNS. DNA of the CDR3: TGTGCCAGCAGTTCTCAGGGGAGCTCTGGAAACACCATATATTTT. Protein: CASSSQGSSGNTIYF. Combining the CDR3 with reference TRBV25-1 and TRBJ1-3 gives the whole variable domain EADIYQTPRYLVIGTGKKITLECSQTMGHDKMYWYQQDPGMELHLIHYSYGVNSTEKGDLSSESTVSRIRTEHFPLTLESARPSHTSQYLCASSSQGSSGNTIYFGEGSWLTVV.